This is a list of T cell receptor beta chains from one sample in a study of blood T cell repertoires in COVID-19. TCRdb's table, derived via immunoSEQ multiplex PCR, lists solely in-frame clones and lacks some. The sample gives roughly 110,000 clones, around 89% of which show up once; about 20% is in the top ten. The sequencing sample was made of peripheral blood. Every receptor here comes from a human donor with acute or convalescent COVID-19. The donor label of this sample is uncertain. CDR3s leave out the opening cysteine and the closing phenylalanine or tryptophan. The D gene is left open where the match is weak.

TRBJ1-1	TRBV28	NA	ASSFAGNTEAF
TRBJ2-3	TRBV15	NA	ATSGSSDTQY
TRBJ2-1	TRBV4-3	TRBD2	ASSQTGLAGEQF
TRBJ2-5	TRBV5-1	TRBD2	ASSLRLAGDPQETQY
TRBJ1-6	TRBV6-2/TRBV6-3	NA	ASSYAGWGPVLLH
TRBJ2-5	TRBV7-2	NA	ASSSPDIRLTQY
TRBJ1-2	TRBV6-6	NA	ASSRDSPNYGYT
TRBJ2-5	TRBV29-1	NA	SVEGAEAGETQY
TRBJ2-1	TRBV27	TRBD2	ASRRTSAYNEQF
TRBJ1-1	TRBV28	NA	ASIATMNTEAF
TRBJ1-1	TRBV5-4	TRBD1	ASTSGGDQGTEAF
TRBJ2-7	TRBV3-1/TRBV3-2	TRBD1	ASSPGTGDYEQY
TRBJ1-1	TRBV27	TRBD1	ASKMTGTVTEAF
TRBJ2-1	TRBV24-1	TRBD2	ATSDPLGTSGFFNEQF
TRBJ2-7	TRBV5-4	TRBD1	ASSFGTGGYEQY
TRBJ2-2	TRBV20-1	NA	SASAGGRKNTGELF
TRBJ1-5	TRBV7-2	NA	ASSLISETGPQH
TRBJ2-1	TRBV19	NA	ASSDGNWGEQF
TRBJ1-1	TRBV7-8	NA	ASSLSKNGWRSNTEAF
TRBJ2-7	TRBV4-3	TRBD2	ASSQENSGAYEQY
TRBJ2-7	TRBV7-9	NA	ASSPSGAQEQY
TRBJ2-5	TRBV9	TRBD2	ASSRTSGRVETQY
TRBJ1-2	TRBV10-3	NA	AISRQAYGYT
TRBJ1-2	TRBV4-2	NA	ASSQGDFKGPTANYGYT
TRBJ1-1	TRBV12-3/TRBV12-4	NA	ASSTQGYTEAF
TRBJ2-3	TRBV19	TRBD2	ASTGLAGGADTQY
TRBJ1-4	TRBV5-1	NA	ASTTDSTREKLF
TRBJ2-1	TRBV28	TRBD2	ASNPEREGPREQF
TRBJ1-5	TRBV30	NA	AWSAGNSNQPQH
TRBJ1-4	TRBV28	NA	ASSAPGEEKLF
TRBJ2-7	TRBV7-9	TRBD2	ASSPRLAGVAEQY
TRBJ2-3	TRBV5-1	TRBD2	ASSSTLAAGTDTQY
TRBJ2-7	TRBV27	TRBD2	ASSRSPWTSGGSEQY
TRBJ2-1	TRBV2	TRBD1	ASSQGTGGGGKYNEQF
TRBJ2-5	TRBV7-2	NA	ASSPRGGPGETQY
TRBJ2-5	TRBV7-9	NA	ASSSNTDSDIETQY
TRBJ1-2	TRBV27	NA	ASSLGRMNYGYT
TRBJ2-3	TRBV4-1	TRBD2	ASSQSGLAGGTNTDTQY
TRBJ2-3	TRBV6-4	NA	ASSDSGRRRKTDTQY
TRBJ2-3	TRBV20-1	NA	SGRDTDTQY
TRBJ1-1	TRBV7-9	NA	ASSSSGELGTEAF
TRBJ1-2	TRBV11-1	NA	ASSLSAGVAYGYT
TRBJ1-1	TRBV4-3	NA	ASSGAGDNTEAF
TRBJ2-1	TRBV7-9	NA	ASSLGGRGSYNEQF
TRBJ2-3	TRBV2	TRBD2	AMGLAGGRDTQY
TRBJ2-2	TRBV27	NA	ASSFSTGELF
TRBJ2-1	TRBV7-2	TRBD2	ASSLFSGGYNEQF
TRBJ2-6	TRBV27	NA	ASSLRGANVLT
TRBJ1-1	TRBV5-1	NA	ASSLASRVERDTEAF
TRBJ1-5	TRBV7-9	NA	ASRLGDQPQH
TRBJ2-2	TRBV7-9	NA	ASRLGGAGELF
TRBJ2-3	TRBV6-5	NA	ASQSVADRDTQY
TRBJ1-1	TRBV12-3/TRBV12-4	NA	ASYKGGTEAF